Below, 10 T cell receptor beta chains from the same sample are listed, as sequenced in a study of a mutant IDH1 vaccine in newly diagnosed glioma. Documented time point: week 23, last vaccination. In every dose of vaccine, 300 ug of mutant IDH1 20-mer peptide was given alongside topical imiquimod. This table comes from immunoSEQ multiplex PCR, and its TCRdb copy is limited to in-frame clones, with some not included. The sample has about 82,000 clones; approximately 85% are singletons. No antigens are known for them. The specimen was PBMCs, collected from a glioma patient whose treatment included an IDH1 peptide vaccine. The receptors were gathered from a man aged 30-40 years with glioma. Some clones in this sample may be carry-over from other donors' samples.

This chain uses TRBV18 with TRBJ1-6; TRBD1 might be the D (5 bases). The V end lost 6 bases, the J end lost 9 bases, and 15 bases lay between the germline ends. The CDR3 is 14 residues long. Looked up from germline, CDR1 is KGHSH and CDR2 is LQKENI. CDR3 DNA sequence: TGTGCCAGCTCTCCAGGGTTTCAGGGTTCACCCCTCCACTTT. Residues: CASSPGFQGSPLHF.

The chain's CDR3 is CASSEWVPNTGELFF. The CDR3 DNA is TGTGCCAGCAGTGAATGGGTCCCGAACACCGGGGAGCTGTTTTTT. The V gene is TRBV6-1, the J gene TRBJ2-2; D remains unclear. Trimming took 2 bases from V and 0 from J, leaving 7 bases between them. Germline V lookup: CDR1 MNHNS, CDR2 SASEGT. This CDR3 region has 15 residues.

The CDR3 sequence: CASSPPAGRPEAFF. The CDR3 DNA reads as TGTGCCAGCAGTCCCCCCGCAGGTCGCCCTGAAGCTTTCTTT. This rearrangement joins TRBV28 to TRBJ1-1, with no clear D. CDR3 length equals 14 residues. Trimming took 5 bases from V and 6 from J, leaving 16 bases between them. CDR1 MDHEN and CDR2 SYDVKM come from the germline V gene. Looking up the rest from reference TRBV28 and TRBJ1-1 gives the full variable domain: DVKVTQSSRYLVKRTGEKVFLECVQDMDHENMFWYRQDPGLGLRLIYFSYDVKMKEKGDIPEGYSVSREKKERFSLILESASTNQTSMYLCASSPPAGRPEAFFGQGTRLTVV.

V usage is TRBV7-2 and J usage is TRBJ1-2; no reliable D call. Between the trimmed V and J ends, which lost 1 base and 5 bases, there was a span of 8 bases. CDR3 size: 13 residues. Germline loops: CDR1 SGHTA, CDR2 FQGNSA. In DNA, the CDR3 is TGTGCCAGCAGCTTAGTTTCCCTATATGGCTACACCTTC. Encoded protein: CASSLVSLYGYTF. The full variable domain, in which reference TRBV7-2 and TRBJ1-2 provide the parts outside the CDR3, is GAGVSQSPSNKVTEKGKDVELRCDPISGHTALYWYRQSLGQGLEFLIYFQGNSAPDKSGLPSDRFSAERTGGSVSTLTIQRTQQEDSAVYLCASSLVSLYGYTFGSGTRLTVV.

The CDR3 DNA reads TGTGCCACCACAAGGGAAAGGACCGGGGAGCTGTTTTTT. Translation: CATTRERTGELFF. The chain couples TRBV27 to TRBJ2-2; D gene unclear. V was clipped by 10 bases and J by 5 bases, with 14 bases between them. Germline loops: CDR1 MNHEY, CDR2 SMNVEV (reference sequence). The CDR3 has 13 residues.

This clone was seen a handful of times. The V and J genes are TRBV9 and TRBJ1-5, with D tentatively TRBD1 (6 bases). The CDR3 extends over 12 amino acids. Trimming removed 8 bases at V and 6 bases at J, with 12 bases between. The V gene's germline CDR1 is SGDLS and CDR2 YYNGEE. This CDR3 is CASGGGSQPQHF. CDR3 sequence (DNA): TGTGCCAGTGGGGGCGGGAGTCAGCCCCAGCATTTT.

V gene TRBV5-1 combines with J gene TRBJ2-3, with a weak D call TRBD1 (5 bases). This CDR3 spans 15 amino acids. Trimming took 2 bases from V and 0 from J, leaving 10 bases between them. Looked up from germline, CDR1 is SGHRS and CDR2 is YFSETQ. This CDR3 reads CASSLGVSSTDTQYF. CDR3 nucleotides: TGCGCCAGCAGCTTAGGGGTTTCTAGCACAGATACGCAGTATTTT.

This clone was observed a handful of times. The V gene is TRBV2, the J gene TRBJ2-6, with D perhaps TRBD1 or TRBD2 (5 bases each). The CDR3 spans 18 residues. From germline, CDR1 is SNHLY and CDR2 FYNNEI. The V gene lost 7 bases and the J gene lost 4 bases, with 23 bases spanning the gap. The DNA for the CDR3 is TGTGCCAGCAATTTCAGGCAGGGATGGCAGCGGGGGGCCAACGTCCTGACTTTC. It codes for CASNFRQGWQRGANVLTF.

The CDR3 here is CASSYNKGELFF. The CDR3 nucleotides read TGTGCCAGCAGTTACAATAAAGGGGAGCTGTTTTTT. This chain links TRBV6-5 with TRBJ2-2, with D uncertain. Germline CDR1 reads MNHEY; CDR2 reads SVGAGI. Trimming took off 2 bases at V and 8 bases at J, with 6 bases between the two ends. The CDR3 covers 12 residues.

V and J are TRBV7-9 and TRBJ1-1; D is perhaps TRBD1 (5 bases). CDR3 size: 14 residues. Looked up from germline, CDR1 is SEHNR and CDR2 is FQNEAQ (reference sequence). Trimming removed 5 bases from V and 1 base from J, with 11 bases in between. CDR3 residues: CASSRQTANTEAFF. The CDR3 DNA sequence: TGTGCCAGCAGCCGGCAGACAGCGAACACTGAAGCTTTCTTT. The whole variable domain, filled in from reference TRBV7-9 and TRBJ1-1, reads DTGVSQNPRHKITKRGQNVTFRCDPISEHNRLYWYRQTLGQGPEFLTYFQNEAQLEKSRLLSDRFSAERPKGSFSTLEIQRTEQGDSAMYLCASSRQTANTEAFFGQGTRLTVV.